This T cell receptor (beta chain) was found in a study of blood T cell repertoires in COVID-19. Study-wide context: COVID-19 samples, acute and convalescent, were from the United States, Italy and Spain. PBMCs, B-cell-depleted T cells, or T cells were the source of the cDNA or gDNA that made up the material.

The CDR3 loop spans 11 amino acids. The germline CDR1 and CDR2 sequences are SGHNT and YYREEE (reference sequence). Trimming shortened V by 4 bases and J by 5 bases, and 4 bases separated the two germline ends. This clone appeared a single time. Methods used by the authors: Reference gene primer amplification gave estimated nucleated cell counts. Data came from immunoSEQ multiplex PCR; TCRdb stores just in-frame clones and leaves some out. The DNA was the basis for D and trimming; V, J and clone size are from that table. Of 120,000 or so clones listed, roughly 87% are singletons. This clonotype was sampled from a human donor in a cohort sampled during active COVID-19. The chain uses TRBV5-4 and TRBJ2-1; no reliable D call. The sequenced material came from peripheral blood. CDR3 coding DNA: TGTGCCAGCAGCGCGGACAATGAGCAGTTCTTC. Protein product: CASSADNEQFF.